Shown below are 32 T cell receptor beta chains from a single sample sequenced in a study of radiation and T cells in renal cell carcinoma. The time point: blood 4 weeks post-SBRT, at nephrectomy. Treatment meaning: 15 Gy SBRT to primary tumor, nephrectomy 4 weeks later. Only in-frame clones appear in the TCRdb table, and some are missing; sequencing was by immunoSEQ multiplex PCR. The sample lists around 29,000 clones; 65% to 85% were seen once. The input for sequencing was blood, taken from a patient whose treatment included radiotherapy and nephrectomy. These receptor sequences come from a man aged 60 to 69 with renal cell carcinoma.

The chain recombines TRBV5-1 with TRBJ1-3; D not resolved. V lost 0 bases to trimming and J lost 3 bases, with 1 base between them. Per germline, CDR1 SGHRS and CDR2 YFSETQ. The CDR3 contains 12 residues. CDR3 protein: CASSLDGNTIYF. CDR3 in DNA: TGCGCCAGCAGCTTGGATGGAAACACCATATATTTT.

V is TRBV7-8 and J is TRBJ1-1, with D maybe TRBD1 (5 bases). This CDR3 is 17 amino acids long. Germline values: CDR1 SGHVS, CDR2 FQNEAQ. V lost 5 bases and J 8 bases, leaving 27 bases between the germline ends. The CDR3 DNA follows: TGTGCCAGCAGCGATAACCCCTTGGGGGGGGTTCCTTCCGAAGCTTTCTTT. It yields the protein CASSDNPLGGVPSEAFF.

J is TRBJ1-1 and V is TRBV30, with D possibly TRBD1 on 5 matching bases. The length of the CDR3 is 13 residues. Per the germline V gene, CDR1 is GTSNPN and CDR2 is SVGIG (reference sequence). The V gene lost 3 bases and the J gene lost 4 bases, with 12 bases spanning the gap. CDR3 region: CAWRVDGGTEAFF. For the CDR3, the DNA is TGTGCCTGGAGGGTTGACGGGGGCACTGAAGCTTTCTTT.

The V and J genes are TRBV6-1 and TRBJ1-1, with D unclear. The CDR3 is made up of 13 amino acids. Germline loops: CDR1 MNHNS, CDR2 SASEGT. V was cut by 1 base and J by 3 bases, with 6 bases left in between. CDR3 nucleotides: TGTGCCAGCAGTGAAGTGGGGTACACTGAAGCTTTCTTT. Amino acids: CASSEVGYTEAFF.

The rearrangement joins TRBV5-1 to TRBJ2-2, with 11 bases that match TRBD2. V was clipped by 4 bases and J by 4 bases; unmatched bases: 6. This CDR3 spans 16 amino acids. Per the germline V gene, CDR1 is SGHRS and CDR2 is YFSETQ. CDR3 DNA: TGCGCCAGCAGCCCCACTAGCGGGAGTATCACCGGGGAGCTGTTTTTT. Its protein product is CASSPTSGSITGELFF.

The V call is TRBV19, the J call TRBJ1-2; no firm D call. Deletions cut 3 bases from V and 4 bases from J, with 15 bases between. The CDR3 totals 15 residues. CDR1 and CDR2 (germline): LNHDA, SQIVND (reference sequence). This CDR3 reads CASSMSARAIYGYTF. For the CDR3, the DNA is TGTGCCAGTAGTATGAGCGCCCGGGCCATCTATGGCTACACCTTC. The complete variable domain, with remaining parts taken from reference TRBV19 and TRBJ1-2, reads DGGITQSPKYLFRKEGQNVTLSCEQNLNHDAMYWYRQDPGQGLRLIYYSQIVNDFQKGDIAEGYSVSREKKESFPLTVTSAQKNPTAFYLCASSMSARAIYGYTFGSGTRLTVV.

This sequence joins TRBV29-1 and TRBJ1-2; perhaps TRBD1 as D (5 bases). V was pared by 6 bases and J by 6 bases, with 23 bases between. The CDR3 extends over 15 amino acids. Germline assignment: CDR1 SQVTM and CDR2 ANQGSEA. CDR3 coding DNA: TGCAGCGTATTGGGTCTTCAGGGTGTAGTAGATGGCTACACCTTC. Translation: CSVLGLQGVVDGYTF. The entire variable domain, with the rest obtained from reference TRBV29-1 and TRBJ1-2, is as follows: SAVISQKPSRDICQRGTSLTIQCQVDSQVTMMFWYRQQPGQSLTLIATANQGSEATYESGFVIDKFPISRPNLTFSTLTVSNMSPEDSSIYLCSVLGLQGVVDGYTFGSGTRLTVV.

Details on this clone: Sequence at one end of the junction differs from germline and may be a read error. The chain employs TRBV7-8 and TRBJ2-1; TRBD2 aligns across 8 bases. Germline V CDR1 and CDR2: SGHVS, FQNEAQ. This CDR3 has 13 residues. CDR3 in amino acids: CASSVATTGGEFF. The DNA of the CDR3 is TGTGCCAGCAGCGTAGCGACGACCGGGGGGGAGTTCTTC. The full variable domain, with the rest looked up from reference TRBV7-8 and TRBJ2-1, is GAGVSQSPRYKVAKRGQDVALRCDPISGHVSLFWYQQALGQGPEFLTYFQNEAQLDKSGLPSDRFFAERPEGSVSTLKIQRTQQEDSAVYLCASSVATTGGEFFGPGTRLTVL.

This clone has just one count. The CDR3 here is CASSQGQGLGEQYF. In DNA form, the CDR3 reads TGCGCCAGCAGCCAAGGGCAGGGGCTAGGCGAGCAGTACTTC. The rearrangement uses TRBV4-3 and TRBJ2-7; possible D gene TRBD1, 6 bases. The V end lost 1 base, the J end lost 6 bases, and 13 bases lay between the germline ends. The CDR3 sequence is 14 residues long. From germline, CDR1 is LGHNA and CDR2 YSLEER.

The rearrangement links TRBV7-9 to TRBJ2-1; 8 bases are a match to TRBD2. The CDR3 spans 16 residues. Trimming took 4 bases from V and 3 from J; bases not matched to a gene: 8. Germline lookup yields CDR1 SEHNR and CDR2 FQNEAQ (reference sequence). The CDR3 nucleotides read TGTGCCAGCAGCTCCTCCGTAGCGGGGTACTACAATGAGCAGTTCTTC. Amino acid sequence: CASSSSVAGYYNEQFF.

The chain has TRBV6-5 and TRBJ1-3; D unclear. Looked up from germline, CDR1 is MNHEY and CDR2 is SVGAGI. This CDR3 has 16 amino acids. The V and J ends lost 2 bases and 1 base respectively, with 12 bases between them. The CDR3 nucleotides are TGTGCCAGCAGTTACCTTGGGGAGGGTTCTGGAAACACCATATATTTT. Protein product: CASSYLGEGSGNTIYF.

The chain uses TRBV19 and TRBJ2-7, with 9 nucleotides matching TRBD1. This CDR3 has 14 amino acids. The J segment lost 4 bases and the V segment lost 3 bases, leaving 4 bases of the junction unmatched. Germline CDR1 reads LNHDA; CDR2 reads SQIVND (reference sequence). For the CDR3, the DNA is TGTGCCAGTAGTATTACGACAGGGGGTTACGAGCAGTACTTC. Its protein product is CASSITTGGYEQYF.

V and J are TRBV7-2 and TRBJ2-4; D may be TRBD1 (6 bases). The length of the CDR3 is 16 residues. V was pared by 2 bases and J by 8 bases, with 19 bases between. Germline-derived CDR1 and CDR2 are SGHTA and FQGNSA. CDR3 sequence reads: CASSLKIGGSLYIQYF. As DNA, the CDR3 is TGTGCCAGCAGCTTAAAAATAGGGGGTAGCCTTTACATTCAGTACTTC.

The gene calls are TRBV6-1 and TRBJ2-4; D might be TRBD2 (5 bases). The CDR3 sequence is 13 residues long. V gave up 8 bases and J gave up 9 bases, with 17 bases separating them. Per the germline V gene, CDR1 is MNHNS and CDR2 is SASEGT. The CDR3 reads CASSPGAEGIQYF. DNA for the CDR3: TGTGCCAGCTCCCCGGGCGCCGAGGGCATTCAGTACTTC.

In its sample, this clone was seen a few times. The chain couples TRBV11-3 to TRBJ1-1, with 8 bases identical to TRBD1. The junction had 7 bases not matched to a gene; V was cut back by 5 bases and J by 8 bases. The CDR3 has 13 residues. Germline CDR1 is SGHNT and CDR2 is YENEEA. CDR3 sequence: CASSQRTGKEAFF. The DNA of the CDR3 is TGTGCCAGCAGCCAAAGGACAGGGAAAGAAGCTTTCTTT.

The sample holds one count of this clone. This chain uses TRBV18 with TRBJ2-3; TRBD2 matches 15 bases. The ends lost 3 bases at V and 5 bases at J; junction bases unmatched: 3. The CDR3 loop spans 16 amino acids. Germline V gene data show CDR1 as KGHSH and CDR2 as LQKENI. Here the CDR3 DNA reads TGTGCCAGCTCACCCCCGGGACTAGCGGGAGGAGATACGCAGTATTTT. It specifies CASSPPGLAGGDTQYF.

The chain combines TRBV5-1 with TRBJ2-1, with a weak D call TRBD1 (5 bases). The germline V gene encodes CDR1 SGHRS and CDR2 YFSETQ. The ends were cut back, 0 bases at V and 4 bases at J, with 8 bases in the middle. The CDR3 runs 14 residues. The CDR3 protein is CASSLADSYNEQFF. The CDR3 region has the DNA TGCGCCAGCAGCTTGGCAGACAGTTACAATGAGCAGTTCTTC.

The V and J genes are TRBV19 and TRBJ2-1; 7 nucleotides align to TRBD1. CDR1 and CDR2 (germline): LNHDA, SQIVND (reference sequence). This CDR3 is built from 16 residues. Trimming cost V 7 bases and J 2 bases; bases outside gene matches: 11. CDR3 loop: CASMVIGTDPYNEQFF. CDR3 in DNA: TGTGCCAGTATGGTCATCGGGACAGATCCCTACAATGAGCAGTTCTTC.

The chain joins TRBV5-1 to TRBJ2-1; 16 bases map to TRBD2. There are 14 residues in the CDR3. J was trimmed by 13 bases and V by 4 bases; bases with no gene match: 5. CDR1 and CDR2 from the germline V gene are SGHRS and YFSETQ. The CDR3: CASSPGLAGGTQFF. For the CDR3, the DNA is TGCGCCAGCAGCCCGGGACTAGCGGGGGGGACCCAGTTCTTC.

The rearrangement links TRBV30 to TRBJ2-7, with D possibly being TRBD2 (6 bases). V was cut by 3 bases and J by 2 bases, with 14 bases left in between. The CDR3 totals 14 residues. Germline V gene sequence: CDR1 GTSNPN, CDR2 SVGIG (reference sequence). CDR3 nucleotide sequence: TGTGCCTGGAGGGGAGCCGGGGGAGCCTACGAGCAGTACTTC. Residues: CAWRGAGGAYEQYF.

The chain recombines TRBV19 with TRBJ2-7, with 9 bases fitting TRBD2. CDR1 and CDR2 from the germline V gene are LNHDA and SQIVND (reference sequence). The CDR3 totals 16 residues. V dropped 6 bases and J dropped 3; count of bases not matched to a gene: 12. CDR3 protein: CASSVVGSGSFYEQYF. In DNA form, the CDR3 reads TGTGCCAGTAGCGTCGTCGGTAGCGGGAGTTTCTACGAGCAGTACTTC.

The J gene is TRBJ2-1, the V gene TRBV29-1; 9 bases are shared with TRBD1. V gave up 4 bases and J gave up 0 bases; unmatched junction bases: 4. Germline lookup yields CDR1 SQVTM and CDR2 ANQGSEA. The CDR3 loop spans 15 amino acids. CDR3 residues: CSVGGTGSSYNEQFF. DNA of the CDR3: TGCAGCGTTGGAGGGACAGGGAGCTCCTACAATGAGCAGTTCTTC.

V gene TRBV16 combines with J gene TRBJ2-2; no reliable D call. The CDR3 extends over 14 amino acids. Germline V gene sequence: CDR1 KGHSY, CDR2 FQNENV. V lost 4 bases, J lost 4 bases, and 10 bases lay in between. The CDR3 DNA reads as TGTGCCAGCAGCCTGGACCGAACCACCGGGGAGCTGTTTTTT. This sequence encodes CASSLDRTTGELFF. The full variable domain, with the rest looked up from reference TRBV16 and TRBJ2-2, is GEEVAQTPKHLVRGEGQKAKLYCAPIKGHSYVFWYQQVLKNEFKFLISFQNENVFDETGMPKERFSAKCLPNSPCSLEIQATKLEDSAVYFCASSLDRTTGELFFGEGSRLTVL.

V is TRBV9 and J is TRBJ2-1; 8 bases are shared with TRBD2. CDR3 length: 19 amino acids. Per germline, CDR1 SGDLS and CDR2 YYNGEE. The V segment lost 1 base and the J segment 9 bases; nucleotides outside the gene matches: 21. The DNA of the CDR3 is TGTGCCAGCAGCGTATCAGTTGGTGAGTCAAGCGGGAGATGGGGTGAGCAGTTCTTC. This gives the protein CASSVSVGESSGRWGEQFF.

This clone was seen a handful of times. The chain has TRBV19 and TRBJ1-2; D might be TRBD1 (5 bases). Trimming left V 3 bases short and J 4 bases short, with 12 bases between. Looked up from germline, CDR1 is LNHDA and CDR2 is SQIVND (reference sequence). The CDR3 has 14 amino acids. CDR3 sequence: CASSIEGMGYGYTF. Written as DNA, the CDR3 is TGTGCCAGTAGTATCGAGGGGATGGGCTATGGCTACACCTTC.

The gene calls are TRBV10-2 and TRBJ2-7; D possibly corresponds to TRBD2 (6 bases). Germline assignment: CDR1 WSHSY and CDR2 SAAADI. CDR3 length: 13 residues. V was clipped by 4 bases and J by 3 bases, with 10 bases between them. CDR3 coding DNA: TGCGCCAGCAGTGTGCGGGAACTCTACGAGCAGTACTTC. This gives the protein CASSVRELYEQYF.

V gene TRBV6-5 combines with J gene TRBJ1-5, with 7 bases lining up with TRBD1. Germline CDR1 MNHEY, CDR2 SVGAGI. The CDR3 runs to 15 residues. V lost 2 bases to trimming and J lost 5 bases; unmatched junction nucleotides: 6. The DNA for the CDR3 is TGTGCCAGCAGTTACCAGGGACAGATGGATCAGCCCCAGCATTTT. It translates to CASSYQGQMDQPQHF.

A few counts support this clone. The V call is TRBV7-2, the J call TRBJ1-2, with unresolved D. The CDR3 is 12 residues long. Germline loops: CDR1 SGHTA, CDR2 FQGNSA. V was clipped by 5 bases and J by 2 bases, with 6 bases between them. CDR3 amino acids: CASSTLNYGYTF. The CDR3 nucleotides are TGTGCCAGCAGCACACTAAACTATGGCTACACCTTC. The entire variable domain, with the rest obtained from reference TRBV7-2 and TRBJ1-2, is as follows: GAGVSQSPSNKVTEKGKDVELRCDPISGHTALYWYRQSLGQGLEFLIYFQGNSAPDKSGLPSDRFSAERTGGSVSTLTIQRTQQEDSAVYLCASSTLNYGYTFGSGTRLTVV.

This clone was seen more than once but under ten times. The chain couples TRBV10-3 to TRBJ2-7, with a possible D match to TRBD2 (6 bases). Trimming pared 2 bases from V and 7 bases from J, leaving 15 bases between. This CDR3 contains 14 residues. The germline V gene encodes CDR1 ENHRY and CDR2 SYGVKD. CDR3 protein: CAISENGASVEQYF. The CDR3 DNA sequence: TGTGCCATCAGTGAGAATGGGGCTAGCGTGGAGCAGTACTTC.

The chain couples TRBV7-2 to TRBJ2-5; D uncertain. V lost 2 bases, J lost 2 bases, and 12 bases lay in between. This CDR3 has 15 residues. Germline V gene data show CDR1 as SGHTA and CDR2 as FQGNSA. The DNA for the CDR3 is TGTGCCAGCAGCTTAAGGATTGGGATTCAAGAGACCCAGTACTTC. Translation: CASSLRIGIQETQYF. Based on the CDR3 plus reference TRBV7-2 and TRBJ2-5, the full variable domain is GAGVSQSPSNKVTEKGKDVELRCDPISGHTALYWYRQSLGQGLEFLIYFQGNSAPDKSGLPSDRFSAERTGGSVSTLTIQRTQQEDSAVYLCASSLRIGIQETQYFGPGTRLLVL.

This chain uses TRBV5-6 with TRBJ2-7; tentatively, D is TRBD2 (6 bases). CDR3 length: 16 residues. V was clipped by 2 bases and J by 0 bases, with 15 bases between them. Germline CDR1 is SGHDT and CDR2 is YYEEEE. Here the CDR3 DNA reads TGTGCCAGCAGCTTACGTCGCGTCGGGAGCTCCTACGAGCAGTACTTC. Protein sequence: CASSLRRVGSSYEQYF.

This clone was observed once. The chain employs TRBV9 and TRBJ2-1; 9 bases are a match to TRBD1. V was clipped by 4 bases and J by 7 bases; unmatched bases: 6. The CDR3 runs to 14 residues. Germline V lookup: CDR1 SGDLS, CDR2 YYNGEE. The chain's CDR3 is CASSPGQGQNEQFF. The CDR3 DNA sequence: TGTGCCAGCAGCCCGGGACAGGGTCAGAATGAGCAGTTCTTC.